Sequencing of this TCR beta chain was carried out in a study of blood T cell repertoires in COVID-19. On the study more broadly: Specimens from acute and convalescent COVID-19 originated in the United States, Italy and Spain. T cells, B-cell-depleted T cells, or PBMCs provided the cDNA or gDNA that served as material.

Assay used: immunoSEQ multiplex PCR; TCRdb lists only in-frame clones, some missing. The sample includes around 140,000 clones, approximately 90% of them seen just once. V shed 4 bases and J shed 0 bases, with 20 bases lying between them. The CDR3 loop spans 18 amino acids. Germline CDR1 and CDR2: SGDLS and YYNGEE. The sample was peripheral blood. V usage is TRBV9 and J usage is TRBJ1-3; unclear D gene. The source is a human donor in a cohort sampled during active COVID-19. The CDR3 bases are TGTGCCAGCAGCTCCAGCGGTGGCAGATCCTACTCTGGAAACACCATATATTTT. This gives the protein CASSSSGGRSYSGNTIYF.